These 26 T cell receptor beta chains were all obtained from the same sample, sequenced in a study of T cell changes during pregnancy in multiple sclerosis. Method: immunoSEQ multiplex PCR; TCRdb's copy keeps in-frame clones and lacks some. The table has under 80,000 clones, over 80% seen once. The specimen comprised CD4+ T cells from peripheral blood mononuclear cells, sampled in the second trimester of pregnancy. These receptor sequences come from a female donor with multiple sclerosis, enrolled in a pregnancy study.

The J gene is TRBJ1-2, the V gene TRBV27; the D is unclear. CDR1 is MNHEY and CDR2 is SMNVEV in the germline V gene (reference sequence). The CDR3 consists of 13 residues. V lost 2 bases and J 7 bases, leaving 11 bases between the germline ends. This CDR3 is CASSLRGSRGYTF. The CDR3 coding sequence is TGTGCCAGCAGTTTACGAGGGTCCCGTGGCTACACCTTC.

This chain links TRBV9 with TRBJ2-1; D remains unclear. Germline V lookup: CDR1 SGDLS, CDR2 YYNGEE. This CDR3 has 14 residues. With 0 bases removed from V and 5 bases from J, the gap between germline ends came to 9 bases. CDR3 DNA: TGTGCCAGCAGCGTAGTGGGCGAACACAATGAGCAGTTCTTC. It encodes CASSVVGEHNEQFF.

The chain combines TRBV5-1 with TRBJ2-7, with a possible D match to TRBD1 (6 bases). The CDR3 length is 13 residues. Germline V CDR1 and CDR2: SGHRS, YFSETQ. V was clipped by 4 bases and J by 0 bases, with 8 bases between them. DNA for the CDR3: TGCGCCAGCAGCGCGGACAGCTCCTACGAGCAGTACTTC. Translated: CASSADSSYEQYF.

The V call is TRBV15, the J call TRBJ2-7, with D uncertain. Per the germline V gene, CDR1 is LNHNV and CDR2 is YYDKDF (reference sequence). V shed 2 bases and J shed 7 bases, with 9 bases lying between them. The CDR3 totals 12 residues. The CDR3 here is CATSRYTGEQYF. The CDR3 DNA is TGTGCCACCAGCAGATATACCGGGGAGCAGTACTTC. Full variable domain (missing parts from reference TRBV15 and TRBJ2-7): DAMVIQNPRYQVTQFGKPVTLSCSQTLNHNVMYWYQQKSSQAPKLLFHYYDKDFNNEADTPDNFQSRRPNTSFCFLDIRSPGLGDTAMYLCATSRYTGEQYFGPGTRLTVT.

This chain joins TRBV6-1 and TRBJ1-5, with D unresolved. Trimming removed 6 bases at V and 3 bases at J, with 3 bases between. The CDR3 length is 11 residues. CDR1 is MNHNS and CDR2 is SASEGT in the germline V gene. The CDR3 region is CASSFNQPQHF. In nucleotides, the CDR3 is TGTGCCAGCAGCTTCAATCAGCCCCAGCATTTT.

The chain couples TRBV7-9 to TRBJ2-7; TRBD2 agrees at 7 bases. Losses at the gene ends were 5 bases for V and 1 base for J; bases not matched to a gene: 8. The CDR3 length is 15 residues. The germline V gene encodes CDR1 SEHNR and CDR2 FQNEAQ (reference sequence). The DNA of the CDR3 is TGTGCCAGCAGCCCCCGCGCCGGGGGGTCCTACGAGCAGTACTTC. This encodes CASSPRAGGSYEQYF.

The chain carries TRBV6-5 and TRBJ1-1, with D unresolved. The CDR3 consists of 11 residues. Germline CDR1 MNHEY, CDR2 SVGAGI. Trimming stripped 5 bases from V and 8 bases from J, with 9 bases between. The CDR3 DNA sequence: TGTGCCAGCAGTGAACACGGGGAAGCTTTCTTT. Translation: CASSEHGEAFF.

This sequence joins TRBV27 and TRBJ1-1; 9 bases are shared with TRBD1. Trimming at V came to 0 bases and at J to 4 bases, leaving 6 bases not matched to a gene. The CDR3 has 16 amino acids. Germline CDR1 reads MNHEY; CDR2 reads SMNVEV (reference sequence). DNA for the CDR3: TGTGCCAGCAGTTTATCGGATTGGACAGGGGTCACTGAAGCTTTCTTT. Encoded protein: CASSLSDWTGVTEAFF.

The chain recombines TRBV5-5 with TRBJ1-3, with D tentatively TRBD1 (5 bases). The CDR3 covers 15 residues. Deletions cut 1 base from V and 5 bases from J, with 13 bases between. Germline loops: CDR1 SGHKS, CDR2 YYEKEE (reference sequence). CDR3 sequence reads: CASSLLQGRRNTIYF. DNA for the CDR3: TGTGCCAGCAGCTTGTTGCAGGGCCGAAGAAACACCATATATTTT.

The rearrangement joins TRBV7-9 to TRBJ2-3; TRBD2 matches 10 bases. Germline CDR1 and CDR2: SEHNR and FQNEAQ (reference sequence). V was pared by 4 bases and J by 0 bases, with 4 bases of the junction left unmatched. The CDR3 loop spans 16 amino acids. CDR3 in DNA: TGTGCCAGCAGCTCGGGACTAGCGTTTAGCACAGATACGCAGTATTTT. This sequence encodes CASSSGLAFSTDTQYF.

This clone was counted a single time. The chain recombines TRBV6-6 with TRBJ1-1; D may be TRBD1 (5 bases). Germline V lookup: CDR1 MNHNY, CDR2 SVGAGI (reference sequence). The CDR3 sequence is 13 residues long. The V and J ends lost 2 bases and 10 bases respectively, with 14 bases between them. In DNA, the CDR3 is TGTGCCAGCAGTTACGGGGGGGTTGGTGGAGCTTTCTTT. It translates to CASSYGGVGGAFF.

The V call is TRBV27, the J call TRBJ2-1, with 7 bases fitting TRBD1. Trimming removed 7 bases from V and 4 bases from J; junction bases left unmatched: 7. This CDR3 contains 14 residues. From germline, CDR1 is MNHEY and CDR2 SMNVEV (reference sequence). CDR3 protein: CASTTGEPYNEQFF. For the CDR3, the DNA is TGTGCCAGCACAACAGGGGAACCTTACAATGAGCAGTTCTTC.

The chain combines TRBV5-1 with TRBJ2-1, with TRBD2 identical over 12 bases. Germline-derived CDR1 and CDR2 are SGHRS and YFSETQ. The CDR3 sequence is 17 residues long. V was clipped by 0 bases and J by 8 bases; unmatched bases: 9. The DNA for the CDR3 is TGCGCCAGCAGCTTGGGCCTTACTAGCGGGAGGAGCGATGAGCAGTTCTTC. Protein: CASSLGLTSGRSDEQFF.

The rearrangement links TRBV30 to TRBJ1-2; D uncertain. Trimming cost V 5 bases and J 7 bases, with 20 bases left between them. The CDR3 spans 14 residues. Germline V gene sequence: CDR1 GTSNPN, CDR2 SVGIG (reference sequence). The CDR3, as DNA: TGTGCCTGGCGTGATCACGGACTCCCCGCTGGCTACACCTTC. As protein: CAWRDHGLPAGYTF. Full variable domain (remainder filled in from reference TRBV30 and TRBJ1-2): SQTIHQWPATLVQPVGSPLSLECTVEGTSNPNLYWYRQAAGRGLQLLFYSVGIGQISSEVPQNLSASRPQDRQFILSSKKLLLSDSGFYLCAWRDHGLPAGYTFGSGTRLTVV.

As DNA, the CDR3 is TGTGCCAGCAGTTCCACAGGGGGGGCGGCAGATACGCAGTATTTT. The encoded protein is CASSSTGGAADTQYF. The V gene is TRBV28, the J gene TRBJ2-3, with D possibly being TRBD1 (8 bases). CDR3 length: 15 residues. V was trimmed by 4 bases and J by 4 bases, leaving 15 bases between them. CDR1 MDHEN and CDR2 SYDVKM come from the germline V gene.

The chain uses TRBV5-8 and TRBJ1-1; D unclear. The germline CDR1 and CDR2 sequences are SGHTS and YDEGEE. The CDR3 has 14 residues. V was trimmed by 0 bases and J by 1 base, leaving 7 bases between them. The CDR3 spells CASSLVAGNTEAFF. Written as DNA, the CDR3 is TGTGCCAGCAGCTTGGTTGCGGGGAACACTGAAGCTTTCTTT.

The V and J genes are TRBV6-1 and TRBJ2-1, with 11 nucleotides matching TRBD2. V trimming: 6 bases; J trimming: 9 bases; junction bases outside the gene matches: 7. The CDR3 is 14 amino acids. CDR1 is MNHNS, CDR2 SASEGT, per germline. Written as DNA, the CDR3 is TGTGCCAGCAGCCCGCTAGCGGGAGGCGGTGAGCAGTTCTTC. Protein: CASSPLAGGGEQFF.

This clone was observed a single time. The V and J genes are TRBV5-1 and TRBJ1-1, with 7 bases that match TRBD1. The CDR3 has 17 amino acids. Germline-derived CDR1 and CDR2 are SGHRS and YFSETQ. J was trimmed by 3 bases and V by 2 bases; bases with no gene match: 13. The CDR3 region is CASSFGINGRGYTEAFF. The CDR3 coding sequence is TGCGCCAGCAGCTTTGGAATAAATGGCAGGGGGTACACTGAAGCTTTCTTT.

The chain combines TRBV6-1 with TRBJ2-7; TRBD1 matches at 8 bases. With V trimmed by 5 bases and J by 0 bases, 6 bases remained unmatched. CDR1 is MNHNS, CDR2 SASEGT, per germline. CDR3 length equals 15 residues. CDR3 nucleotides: TGTGCCAGCAGTTTCCGGACAGGGCCCTCCTACGAGCAGTACTTC. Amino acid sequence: CASSFRTGPSYEQYF.

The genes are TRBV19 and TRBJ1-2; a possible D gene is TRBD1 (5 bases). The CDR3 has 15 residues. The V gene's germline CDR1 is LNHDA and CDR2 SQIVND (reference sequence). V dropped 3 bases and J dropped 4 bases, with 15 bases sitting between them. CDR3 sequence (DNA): TGTGCCAGTAGTATCGGGGGGGACCCGATCTATGGCTACACCTTC. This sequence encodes CASSIGGDPIYGYTF.

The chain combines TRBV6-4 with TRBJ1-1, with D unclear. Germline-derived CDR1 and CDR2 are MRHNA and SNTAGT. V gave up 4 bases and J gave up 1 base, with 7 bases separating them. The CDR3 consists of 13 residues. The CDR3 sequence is CASSVAWNTEAFF. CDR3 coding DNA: TGTGCCAGCAGTGTGGCTTGGAACACTGAAGCTTTCTTT.

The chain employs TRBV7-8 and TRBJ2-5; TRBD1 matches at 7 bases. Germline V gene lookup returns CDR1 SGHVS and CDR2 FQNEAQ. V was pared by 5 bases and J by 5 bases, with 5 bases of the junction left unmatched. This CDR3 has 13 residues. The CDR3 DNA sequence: TGTGCCAGCAGCCCGGACAGGCCGGAGACCCAGTACTTC. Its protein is CASSPDRPETQYF. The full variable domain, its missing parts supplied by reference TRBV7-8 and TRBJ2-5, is GAGVSQSPRYKVAKRGQDVALRCDPISGHVSLFWYQQALGQGPEFLTYFQNEAQLDKSGLPSDRFFAERPEGSVSTLKIQRTQQEDSAVYLCASSPDRPETQYFGPGTRLLVL.

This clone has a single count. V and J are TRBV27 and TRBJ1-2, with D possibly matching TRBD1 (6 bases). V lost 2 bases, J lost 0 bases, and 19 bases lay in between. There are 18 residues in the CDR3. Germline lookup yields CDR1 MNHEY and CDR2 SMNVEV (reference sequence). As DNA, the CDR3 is TGTGCCAGCAGTTTAAAGCCCCTACAGGGCACTTCTAACTATGGCTACACCTTC. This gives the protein CASSLKPLQGTSNYGYTF.

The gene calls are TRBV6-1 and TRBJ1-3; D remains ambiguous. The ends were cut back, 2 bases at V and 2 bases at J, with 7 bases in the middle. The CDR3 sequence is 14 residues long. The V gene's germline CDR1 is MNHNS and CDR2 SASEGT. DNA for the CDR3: TGTGCCAGCAGTGAATCAATTCCTGGAAACACCATATATTTT. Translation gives CASSESIPGNTIYF.

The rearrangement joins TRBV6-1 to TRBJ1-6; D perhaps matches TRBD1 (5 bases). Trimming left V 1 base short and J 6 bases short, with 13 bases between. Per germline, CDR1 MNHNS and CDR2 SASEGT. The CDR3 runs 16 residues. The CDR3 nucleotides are TGTGCCAGCAGTGAAGTCGGGGGTTGGGGTAATTCACCCCTCCACTTT. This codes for CASSEVGGWGNSPLHF.

DNA for the CDR3: TGTGCCAGCAGCGTAGAGGACAGGGTACTGACTGATACGCAGTATTTT. Protein sequence: CASSVEDRVLTDTQYF. The chain employs TRBV9 and TRBJ2-3; 8 nucleotides align to TRBD1. Per the germline V gene, CDR1 is SGDLS and CDR2 is YYNGEE. J lost 6 bases, V lost 0 bases, and 9 bases had no gene match. The CDR3 is made up of 16 amino acids.